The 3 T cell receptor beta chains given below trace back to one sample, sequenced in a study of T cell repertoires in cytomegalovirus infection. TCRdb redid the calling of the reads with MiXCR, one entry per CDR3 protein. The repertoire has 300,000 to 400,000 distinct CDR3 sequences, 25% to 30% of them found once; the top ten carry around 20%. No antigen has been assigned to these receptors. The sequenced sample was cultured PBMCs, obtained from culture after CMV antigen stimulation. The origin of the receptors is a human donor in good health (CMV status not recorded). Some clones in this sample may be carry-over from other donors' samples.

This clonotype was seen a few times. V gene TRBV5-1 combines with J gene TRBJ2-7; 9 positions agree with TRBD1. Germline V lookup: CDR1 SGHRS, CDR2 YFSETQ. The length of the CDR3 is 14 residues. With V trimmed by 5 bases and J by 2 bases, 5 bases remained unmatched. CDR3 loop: CASRLGQGPYEQYF. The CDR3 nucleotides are TGCGCCAGCAGGCTGGGACAGGGCCCCTACGAGCAGTACTTC.

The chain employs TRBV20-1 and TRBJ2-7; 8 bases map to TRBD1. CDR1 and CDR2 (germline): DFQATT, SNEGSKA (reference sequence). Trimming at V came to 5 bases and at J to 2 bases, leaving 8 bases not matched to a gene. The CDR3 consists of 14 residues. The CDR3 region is CSAGGQDLTYEQYF. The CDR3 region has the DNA TGCAGTGCTGGGGGACAGGACCTGACCTACGAGCAGTACTTC.

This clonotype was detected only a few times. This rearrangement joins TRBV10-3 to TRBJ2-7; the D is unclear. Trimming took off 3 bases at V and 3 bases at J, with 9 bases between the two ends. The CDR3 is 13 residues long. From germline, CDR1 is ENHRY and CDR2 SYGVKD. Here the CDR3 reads CAISEVQFYEQYF. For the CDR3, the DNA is TGTGCCATCAGTGAAGTACAGTTCTACGAGCAGTACTTC.